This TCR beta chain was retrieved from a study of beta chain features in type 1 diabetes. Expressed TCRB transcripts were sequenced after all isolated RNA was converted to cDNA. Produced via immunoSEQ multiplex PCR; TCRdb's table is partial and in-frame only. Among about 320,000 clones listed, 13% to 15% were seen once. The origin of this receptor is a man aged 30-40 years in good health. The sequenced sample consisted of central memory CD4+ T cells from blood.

CDR3 DNA sequence: TGTGCCAGTAGTATGCTCAGCAGGGTTGGCGAAAAACTGTTTTTT. Translated, it gives CASSMLSRVGEKLFF. V and J are TRBV19 and TRBJ1-4, with D tentatively TRBD1 (5 bases). Germline CDR1 reads LNHDA; CDR2 reads SQIVND (reference sequence). V shed 3 bases and J shed 8 bases, with 16 bases lying between them. This CDR3 region has 15 residues. Drawing the rest from reference TRBV19 and TRBJ1-4, the complete variable domain is DGGITQSPKYLFRKEGQNVTLSCEQNLNHDAMYWYRQDPGQGLRLIYYSQIVNDFQKGDIAEGYSVSREKKESFPLTVTSAQKNPTAFYLCASSMLSRVGEKLFFGSGTQLSVL.